This TCR beta chain was identified in a study of PD-1 blockade in classical Hodgkin lymphoma. Assay: immunoSEQ multiplex PCR; the TCRdb copy retains only in-frame clones and omits some. Of fewer than 30,000 clones listed, over 75% are singletons. The time point here: cycle 4 day 1 (C4D1), after more than five weeks of nivolumab. No patient escaped relapse after autologous stem cell transplantation, and brentuximab vedotin exposure varied. With magnetic negative selection, CD4+ T cells were purified from PBMCs that had been thawed. Trimming took 3 bases from V and 2 from J, leaving 8 bases between them. The CDR3 loop spans 13 amino acids. CDR1 and CDR2 (germline): PRHDT, FYEKMQ (reference sequence).

The sample here was CD4+ T cells from blood, taken before the fourth cycle of nivolumab. The chain joins TRBV13 to TRBJ2-7; no clear D gene. The TCR was taken from a human donor with classical Hodgkin lymphoma. In DNA, the CDR3 is TGTGCCAGCAGCTTCGGCAGAGCCTACGAGCAGTACTTC. It is translated as CASSFGRAYEQYF.